The clone carrying this T cell receptor beta chain was seen only once. This entry comes from a study of technical replicates of blood from a handful of donors. The table came from immunoSEQ multiplex PCR; TCRdb's copy has only in-frame clones and leaves some out. The sample records some 62,000 clones, about 90% being singletons. The length of the CDR3 is 15 residues. Trimming took 0 bases from V and 5 from J, leaving 13 bases between them. CDR1 is SGHRS, CDR2 YFSETQ, per germline. Source material: PBMCs. The TCR sequence derives from a human donor in good health. Some clones in this sample may be carry-over from other donors' samples. This rearrangement joins TRBV5-1 to TRBJ2-3; maybe TRBD2 (6 bases). The CDR3 nucleotides are TGCGCCAGCAGCTTGGGTTTTTGGGGAGGAGATACGCAGTATTTT. Its translation: CASSLGFWGGDTQYF.